A selection of T cell receptor beta chains follows, all from one sample in a study of blood T cells in healthy people across ages. From the 5' RACE reads, TCRdb called clonotypes with MiXCR, one entry per CDR3 protein. The sample includes hundreds of thousands of distinct CDR3 sequences, about 28% of them seen just once. The sequenced material came from blood. Every receptor here comes from an elderly woman in good health. Each CDR3 is given without its conserved first and last residue.

TRBV7-2,TRBJ2-1,ASRRTSTSYNEQF
TRBV7-9,TRBJ1-4,ASSPDRGRVVRTNEKLF
TRBV7-2,TRBJ2-2,ASSDYWGQGNGELF
TRBV13,TRBJ2-5,ASSLRRTSQETQY
TRBV12-3/TRBV12-4,TRBJ2-3,ASSLGNPGLAGDTQY
TRBV29-1,TRBJ2-3,SVEDKGTRRTDTQY
TRBV27,TRBJ1-2,ASSLSGGRNYGYT
TRBV9,TRBJ2-7,ASSGGTAGEQY
TRBV4-3,TRBJ2-2,ASSQVAQGSYTGELF
TRBV20-1,TRBJ2-3,SAPVSGAVTDTQY
TRBV7-9,TRBJ1-1,ASSQSPNTEAF
TRBV18,TRBJ1-4,ASSSAATNEKLF
TRBV28,TRBJ2-5,ASRGSGGQETQY
TRBV3-1,TRBJ2-3,ASSYIAGGPVTQY
TRBV6-2/TRBV6-3,TRBJ1-1,ASSYSIGSTEAF
TRBV7-2,TRBJ2-5,ASGLAAGELQETQY
TRBV6-2/TRBV6-3,TRBJ2-7,ASSTPPTGTGGASSYEQY
TRBV30,TRBJ1-4,AWNGVRARELF
TRBV24-1,TRBJ1-1,ATSDPGQKEAF
TRBV2,TRBJ2-4,ASTAGYKNIQY
TRBV6-2/TRBV6-3,TRBJ1-5,AGRQAYNQPQH
TRBV27,TRBJ2-2,ASSPRTGSDYLF
TRBV20-1,TRBJ2-3,SATYIRGGPTDTQY
TRBV6-2/TRBV6-3,TRBJ2-5,ASSSQARETQY
TRBV7-8,TRBJ1-6,ASSPTPDPYNSPLH
TRBV12-3/TRBV12-4,TRBJ2-5,ASSFKGETQY
TRBV2,TRBJ1-6,ASRGQLSSYNSPLH
TRBV5-1,TRBJ2-3,ASSLPGGGSTDTQY
TRBV20-1,TRBJ2-5,SARPVGGFLETRY
TRBV7-2,TRBJ2-6,ASSLEAGSSGANVLT
TRBV6-5,TRBJ1-1,ASSLLNRNTEAF
TRBV7-9,TRBJ1-1,ASSLRSRVEAF
TRBV7-2,TRBJ2-7,ASSFPGRLSSYEQY
TRBV6-5,TRBJ2-7,ASRKRDTESYEQY
TRBV10-3,TRBJ2-3,AISESVAGGPGKDTQY
TRBV4-3,TRBJ1-2,ASSQDAASRVGGYT
TRBV24-1,TRBJ1-2,ATSDSTGGCYGYT
TRBV20-1,TRBJ1-4,SAAGPREYEKRF
TRBV3-1,TRBJ1-2,ASSHSVGGYT
TRBV20-1,TRBJ1-1,SARANGPLNTEAF
TRBV7-8,TRBJ1-1,ASSYLPRGGWSTEAF
TRBV7-2,TRBJ2-3,ASSLSASGGAGTQY
TRBV20-1,TRBJ2-1,SAQRQGPYNEQF
TRBV11-3,TRBJ2-1,ASSHRQGEQF
TRBV7-2,TRBJ2-7,ASSPFQRGPTYEQY
TRBV20-1,TRBJ1-2,STPTPVHGYT
TRBV29-1,.,SARLAGGRKYNEQY
TRBV28,TRBJ1-6,ASSYRASNSPLH
TRBV20-1,TRBJ2-7,SAQGPGLSYEQY
TRBV29-1,TRBJ2-2,SVGLGQGVTGELF
TRBV6-2/TRBV6-3,TRBJ2-7,ANTRPGTSREQY
TRBV2,TRBJ1-2,TSSSQGDYGYT
TRBV2,TRBJ1-4,ASLEGIPGRAKLF
TRBV28,TRBJ1-1,ASGRGQNTEAF